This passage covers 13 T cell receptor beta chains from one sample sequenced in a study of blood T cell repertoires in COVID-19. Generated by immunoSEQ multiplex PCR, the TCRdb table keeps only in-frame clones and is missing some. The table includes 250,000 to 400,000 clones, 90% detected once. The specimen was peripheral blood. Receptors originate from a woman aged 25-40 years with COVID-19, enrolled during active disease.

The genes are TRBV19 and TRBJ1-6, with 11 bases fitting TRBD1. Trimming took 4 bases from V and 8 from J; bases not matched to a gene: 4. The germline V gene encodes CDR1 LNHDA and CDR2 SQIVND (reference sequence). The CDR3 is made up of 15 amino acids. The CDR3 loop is CASSTGQGAYSPLHF. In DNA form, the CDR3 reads TGTGCCAGTAGTACTGGACAGGGGGCTTATTCACCCCTCCACTTT.

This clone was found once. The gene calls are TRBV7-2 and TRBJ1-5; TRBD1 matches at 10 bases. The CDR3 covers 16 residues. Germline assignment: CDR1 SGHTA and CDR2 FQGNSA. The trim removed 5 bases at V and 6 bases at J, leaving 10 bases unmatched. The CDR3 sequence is CASSKTGQGEFQPQHF. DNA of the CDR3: TGTGCCAGCAGCAAAACCGGACAGGGGGAGTTTCAGCCCCAGCATTTT.

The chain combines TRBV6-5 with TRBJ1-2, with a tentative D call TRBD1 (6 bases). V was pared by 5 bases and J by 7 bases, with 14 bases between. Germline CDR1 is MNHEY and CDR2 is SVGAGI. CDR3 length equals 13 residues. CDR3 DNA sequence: TGTGCCAGCAGTAAGGGCCTGGGGGCTGGCTACACCTTC. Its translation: CASSKGLGAGYTF.

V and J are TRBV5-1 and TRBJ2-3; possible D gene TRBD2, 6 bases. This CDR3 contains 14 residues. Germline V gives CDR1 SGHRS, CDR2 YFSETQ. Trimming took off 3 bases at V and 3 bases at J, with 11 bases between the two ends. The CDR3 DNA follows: TGCGCCAGCAGCTACTCTAGCGCGACAGATACGCAGTATTTT. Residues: CASSYSSATDTQYF.

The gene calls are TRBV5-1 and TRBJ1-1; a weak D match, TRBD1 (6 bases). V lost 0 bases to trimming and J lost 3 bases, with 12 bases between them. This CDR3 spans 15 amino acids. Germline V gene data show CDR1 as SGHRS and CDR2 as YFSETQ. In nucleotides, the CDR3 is TGCGCCAGCAGCTTGGAGGGGAGGGGGGACACTGAAGCTTTCTTT. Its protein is CASSLEGRGDTEAFF.

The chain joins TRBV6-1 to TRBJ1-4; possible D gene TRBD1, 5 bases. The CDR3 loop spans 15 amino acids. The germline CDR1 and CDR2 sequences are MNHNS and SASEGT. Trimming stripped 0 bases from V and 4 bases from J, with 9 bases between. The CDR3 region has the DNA TGTGCCAGCAGTGAAGCGACAGATTATAATGAAAAACTGTTTTTT. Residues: CASSEATDYNEKLFF.

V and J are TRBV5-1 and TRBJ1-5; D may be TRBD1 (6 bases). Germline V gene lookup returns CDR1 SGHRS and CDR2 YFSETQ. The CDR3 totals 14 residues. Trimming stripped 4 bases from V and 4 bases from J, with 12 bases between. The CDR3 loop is CASSREGGNQPQHF. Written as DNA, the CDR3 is TGCGCCAGCAGCAGGGAAGGGGGAAATCAGCCCCAGCATTTT.

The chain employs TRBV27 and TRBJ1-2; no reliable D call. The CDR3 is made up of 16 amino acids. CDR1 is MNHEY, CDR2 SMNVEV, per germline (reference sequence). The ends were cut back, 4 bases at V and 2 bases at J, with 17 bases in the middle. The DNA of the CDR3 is TGTGCCAGCAGTTCTATCGGCAGCGGACTCAACTATGGCTACACCTTC. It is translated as CASSSIGSGLNYGYTF.

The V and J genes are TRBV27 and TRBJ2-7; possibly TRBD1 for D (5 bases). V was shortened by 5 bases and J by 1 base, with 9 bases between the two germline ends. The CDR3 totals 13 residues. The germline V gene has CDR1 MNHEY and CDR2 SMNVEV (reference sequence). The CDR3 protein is CASSQGRSYEQYF. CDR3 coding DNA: TGTGCCAGCAGTCAGGGAAGGTCCTACGAGCAGTACTTC.

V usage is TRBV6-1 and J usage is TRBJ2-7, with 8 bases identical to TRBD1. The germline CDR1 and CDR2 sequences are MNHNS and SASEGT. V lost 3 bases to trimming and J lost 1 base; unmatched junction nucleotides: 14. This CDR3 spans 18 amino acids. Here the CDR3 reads CASSDGGQVEDRSYEQYF. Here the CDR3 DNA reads TGTGCCAGCAGTGATGGGGGACAGGTAGAAGATCGATCCTACGAGCAGTACTTC.

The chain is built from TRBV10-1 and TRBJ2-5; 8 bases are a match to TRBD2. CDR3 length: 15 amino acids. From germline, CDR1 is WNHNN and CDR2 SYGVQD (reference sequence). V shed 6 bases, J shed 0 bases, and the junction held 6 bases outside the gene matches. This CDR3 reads CASSDSLADQETQYF. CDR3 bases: TGCGCCAGCAGCGACTCACTAGCGGACCAAGAGACCCAGTACTTC.

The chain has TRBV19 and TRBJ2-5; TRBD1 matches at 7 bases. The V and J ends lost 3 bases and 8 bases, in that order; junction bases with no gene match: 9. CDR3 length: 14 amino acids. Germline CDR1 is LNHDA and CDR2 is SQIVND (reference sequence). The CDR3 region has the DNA TGTGCCAGTAGTATGGGCGGACAGGCGAGTACCCAGTACTTC. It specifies CASSMGGQASTQYF.

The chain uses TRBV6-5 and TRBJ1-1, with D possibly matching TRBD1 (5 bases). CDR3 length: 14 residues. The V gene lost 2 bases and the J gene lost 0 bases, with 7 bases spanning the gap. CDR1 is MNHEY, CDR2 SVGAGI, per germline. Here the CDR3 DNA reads TGTGCCAGCAGTTACGACAGATTGAACACTGAAGCTTTCTTT. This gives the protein CASSYDRLNTEAFF.